This T cell receptor beta chain was observed in a study of blood T cell repertoires in COVID-19. About the study: Material from acute and convalescent COVID-19 was sourced from the United States, Italy and Spain. PBMCs, B-cell-depleted T cells, or T cells provided the cDNA or gDNA that made up the material.

V lost 0 bases to trimming and J lost 8 bases, with 14 bases between them. Germline CDR1 SGHKS, CDR2 YYEKEE (reference sequence). The CDR3 length is 14 residues. How the authors handled the data: The assay estimated nucleated cells by amplifying reference gene primers. Produced via immunoSEQ multiplex PCR; TCRdb's table is partial and in-frame only. V and J calls plus clone size are reproduced from that table; the DNA served to infer D and trimming. The sample has approximately 250,000 clones, about 88% seen once; the top ten hold over 4%. Seattle researchers signed up patients amid active infection and tracked them longitudinally.

What was sequenced was peripheral blood. This sequence joins TRBV5-5 and TRBJ1-2; TRBD1 is a possible D gene (5 bases). The receptor was isolated from a woman aged 55-70 years with COVID-19, enrolled during active disease. The CDR3 region is CASSLGGSRNGYTF. The CDR3 coding sequence is TGTGCCAGCAGCTTGGGGGGCAGCCGTAACGGCTACACCTTC.